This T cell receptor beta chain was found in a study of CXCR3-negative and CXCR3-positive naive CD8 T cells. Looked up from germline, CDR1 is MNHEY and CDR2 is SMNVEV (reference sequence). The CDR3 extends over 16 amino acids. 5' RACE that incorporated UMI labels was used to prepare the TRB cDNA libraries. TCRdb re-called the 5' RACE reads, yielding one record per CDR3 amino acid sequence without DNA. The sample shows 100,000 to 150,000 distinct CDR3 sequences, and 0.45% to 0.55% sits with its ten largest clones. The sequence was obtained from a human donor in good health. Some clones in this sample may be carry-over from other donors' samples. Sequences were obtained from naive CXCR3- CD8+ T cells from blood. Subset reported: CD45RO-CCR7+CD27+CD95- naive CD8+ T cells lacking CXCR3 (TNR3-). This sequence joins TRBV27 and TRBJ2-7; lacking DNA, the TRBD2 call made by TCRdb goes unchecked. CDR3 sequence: CASSETGTNFFYEQYF.